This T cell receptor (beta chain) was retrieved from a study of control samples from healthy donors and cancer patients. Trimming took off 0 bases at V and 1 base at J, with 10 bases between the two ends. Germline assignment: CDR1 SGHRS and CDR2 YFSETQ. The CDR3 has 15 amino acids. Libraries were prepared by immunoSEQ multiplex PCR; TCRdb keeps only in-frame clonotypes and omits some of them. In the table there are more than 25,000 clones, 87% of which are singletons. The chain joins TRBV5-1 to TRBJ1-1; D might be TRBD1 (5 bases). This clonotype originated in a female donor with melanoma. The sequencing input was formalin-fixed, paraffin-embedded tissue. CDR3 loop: CASSLARGTNTEAFF. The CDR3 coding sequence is TGCGCCAGCAGCTTGGCCCGGGGGACGAACACTGAAGCTTTCTTT.